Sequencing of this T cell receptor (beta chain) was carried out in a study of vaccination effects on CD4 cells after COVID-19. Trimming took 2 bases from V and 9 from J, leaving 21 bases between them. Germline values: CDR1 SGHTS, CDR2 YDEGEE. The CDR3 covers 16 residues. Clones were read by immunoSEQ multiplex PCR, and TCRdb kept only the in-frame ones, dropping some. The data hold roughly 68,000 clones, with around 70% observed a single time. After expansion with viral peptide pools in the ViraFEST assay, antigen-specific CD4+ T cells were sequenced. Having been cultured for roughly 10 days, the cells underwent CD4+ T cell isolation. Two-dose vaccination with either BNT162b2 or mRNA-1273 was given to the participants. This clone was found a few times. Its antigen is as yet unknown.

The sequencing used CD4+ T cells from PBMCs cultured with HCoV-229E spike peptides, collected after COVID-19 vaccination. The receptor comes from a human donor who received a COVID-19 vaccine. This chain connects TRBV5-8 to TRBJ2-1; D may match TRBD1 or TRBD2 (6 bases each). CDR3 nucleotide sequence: TGTGCCAGCAGCTTCCCGGGGGCAGTACGGGTCGGTGAGCAGTTCTTC. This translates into CASSFPGAVRVGEQFF.